The clone carrying this T cell receptor beta chain was picked up many times. TCRdb recomputed calls from the RACE reads with MiXCR, one row per CDR3 protein. The top ten hold 2% to 2.5% of the sample, which has 200,000 to 300,000 distinct CDR3 sequences, about 8.6% seen once. Stated time point: pre-sensitization, week 0. Treatment given: therapeutic diphenylcyclopropenone sensitization with weekly scalp DPC. This specimen belongs to a study of human T cells and chemical hapten exposure. Germline V gene sequence: CDR1 SNHLY, CDR2 FYNNEI. The junction had 1 base not matched to a gene; V was cut back by 6 bases and J by 2 bases. This CDR3 is 14 amino acids long.

This TCR was sampled from a woman aged 40 to 50 with alopecia areata. Some clones in this sample may be carry-over from other donors' samples. The chain links TRBV2 to TRBJ2-1; 10 positions match TRBD2. Sequenced here: whole blood, sampled in connection with sensitization to the hapten diphenylcyclopropenone (DPC). The CDR3 region is CASSTSGAYNEQFF. The CDR3 DNA reads TGTGCCAGCAGCACTAGCGGGGCCTACAATGAGCAGTTCTTC.